Listed below are T cell receptor beta chains from one sample, sequenced in a study of patients and donors after allogeneic stem cell transplantation. TCRdb reprocessed the RT-PCR reads via MiXCR and lists one record per CDR3 protein. Found here are roughly 880,000 distinct CDR3 sequences, approximately 19% of them singletons; the top ten hold roughly 6%. Sequencing was done on a sample of blood, either unsorted or a sorted T cell fraction (not recorded which). The source is a human donor who was either an allogeneic HSCT recipient or a stem cell or donor lymphocyte infusion donor (not recorded which). It is not recorded whose cells these are; they may come from a transplant donor. CDR3s include the opening cysteine and the closing phenylalanine or tryptophan. The order of the fields is J gene, V gene, clone size, D gene, CDR3 DNA, CDR3 protein. A D gene is named only where the DNA matches it firmly. Size is stated for part of the rows, as once, few or many counts, or as a class when the clone is expanded.

>TRBJ1-2|TRBV12-3/TRBV12-4|few|NA
TGTGCCAGCAGTTTGTGGGTTTATGGCTACACCTTC
CASSLWVYGYTF
>TRBJ1-1|TRBV4-1|NA|NA
TGCGCCAGCAGCCAAGCGGGACGTGAAGCTTTCTTT
CASSQAGREAFF
>TRBJ2-3|TRBV4-1|NA|NA
TGCGCCAGCAGCCAAGAAGGCTCCCTAGCAGTCACAGATACGCAGTATTTT
CASSQEGSLAVTDTQYF
>TRBJ1-1|TRBV6-1|NA|NA
TGTGCCAGCAGTCTTTTGAGAAAGGGGAACACTGAAGCTTTCTTT
CASSLLRKGNTEAFF
>TRBJ2-7|TRBV18|NA|TRBD2
TGTGCCAGCTCACCACCGGGACTAGCGGGAGGCACCTACGAGCAGTACTTC
CASSPPGLAGGTYEQYF
>TRBJ1-4|TRBV7-2|few|NA
TGTGCCAGCAGCCCCAGTGCAACTAATGAAAAACTGTTTTTT
CASSPSATNEKLFF
>TRBJ2-7|TRBV7-2|once|TRBD1
TGTGCCAGCAGCTTTTACAGGGGGCAGAACTACGAGCAGTACTTC
CASSFYRGQNYEQYF
>TRBJ1-4|TRBV12-3/TRBV12-4|many|NA
TGTGCCAGCAGTTTTGGCGGTGAAAAACTGTTTTTT
CASSFGGEKLFF
>TRBJ1-1|TRBV5-1|many|NA
TGCGCCAGCCACCCGGGACACCTGAACACTGAAGCTTTCTTT
CASHPGHLNTEAFF
>TRBJ2-1|TRBV4-1|NA|TRBD2
TGCGCCAGCAGCCAAGATCTTGCGGGAGGGATTTCTTGGTCCTACAATGAGCAGTTCTTC
CASSQDLAGGISWSYNEQFF